This TCR beta chain came from a study of PD-L1 blockade in urothelial cancer. Broader study findings: Lower pretreatment blood TCR clonality, under the median, predicted better survival, researchers reported.

About this clone itself: Its antigen remains unknown.

Using immunoSEQ multiplex PCR, the repertoire was profiled, and TCRdb retains in-frame clones only, with some absent. In the table there are around 130,000 clones, around 84% of which are singletons. Time point noted: pretreatment peripheral blood. V gave up 4 bases and J gave up 4 bases; unmatched junction bases: 25. Germline V gene data show CDR1 as SGHNT and CDR2 as YYREEE (reference sequence). The CDR3 runs to 20 residues. The chain is built from TRBV5-4 and TRBJ2-5, with 7 bases that match TRBD2. The sample in question was PBMCs, obtained around atezolizumab (anti-PD-L1) treatment. This sequence was found in a man between 50 and 59 years old with urothelial cancer. The CDR3 region has the DNA TGTGCCAGCAGCGGGCCGGAAATGTGGCGTGGGGGAGGGCTTTTAGAGACCCAGTACTTC. It codes for CASSGPEMWRGGGLLETQYF.